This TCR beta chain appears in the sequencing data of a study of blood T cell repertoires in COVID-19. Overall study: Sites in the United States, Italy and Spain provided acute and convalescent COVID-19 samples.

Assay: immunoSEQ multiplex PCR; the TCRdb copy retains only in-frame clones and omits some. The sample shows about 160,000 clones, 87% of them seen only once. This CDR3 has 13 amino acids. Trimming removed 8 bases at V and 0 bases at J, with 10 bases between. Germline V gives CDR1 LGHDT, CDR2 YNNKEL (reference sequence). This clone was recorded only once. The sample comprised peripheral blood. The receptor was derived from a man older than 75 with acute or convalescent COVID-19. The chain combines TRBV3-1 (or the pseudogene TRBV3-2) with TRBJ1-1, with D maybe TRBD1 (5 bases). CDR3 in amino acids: CASRGLLNTEAFF. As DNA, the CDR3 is TGTGCCAGCCGGGGACTCCTGAACACTGAAGCTTTCTTT.